The 15 T cell receptor beta chains below all came from one sample that was sequenced in a study of tumor and adjacent non-tumor tissue in lung cancer. RNA was extracted from bulk tissue without any cell sorting. More than 3 cm separated this lung sample from the edge of the tumor. TCRbeta libraries were built with three rounds of nested PCR, modified from ARM-PCR. TCRdb redid the calling of the multiplex PCR reads with MiXCR, one entry per CDR3 protein. The sample lists around 40,000 distinct CDR3 sequences; less than 65% were seen once. Sequencing input: distant non-tumor lung tissue. Every receptor here comes from a man aged 45-60 years with non-small cell lung cancer.

The rearrangement uses TRBV20-1 and TRBJ1-1; D uncertain. Deletions cut 5 bases from V and 1 base from J, with 5 bases between. Germline V lookup: CDR1 DFQATT, CDR2 SNEGSKA (reference sequence). The CDR3 contains 11 residues. CDR3 region: CSAGRNTEAFF. CDR3 nucleotide sequence: TGCAGTGCTGGAAGGAACACTGAAGCTTTCTTT.

This clonotype was detected ten times or more. This is likely a read error, given that the CDR3 carries no conserved phenylalanine or tryptophan at its end. The V call is TRBV29-1, the J call TRBJ2-7, with 7 bases matching TRBD1. The germline V gene encodes CDR1 SQVTM and CDR2 ANQGSEA. CDR3 length equals 13 residues. V trimming: 7 bases; J trimming: 2 bases; junction bases outside the gene matches: 8. CDR3 nucleotides: TGCAGCGCCGTTACCGGGACAGCCTACGAGCAGTACTCC. Protein sequence: CSAVTGTAYEQYS.

This clonotype was detected only a few times. This chain uses TRBV10-2 with TRBJ1-5; D gene uncertain. Germline lookup yields CDR1 WSHSY and CDR2 SAAADI. The CDR3 is 15 amino acids. The DNA of the CDR3 is TGCGCTGGCAGTGATTATGGCAGGAACAATCAGCCCCAGCATTTT. Protein: CAGSDYGRNNQPQHF.

Points on this clonotype: The junction departs from the called germline gene at one end, perhaps through a read error. Here the CDR3 reads CTASPAGGTDEQFF. The CDR3 bases are TGTACCGCCAGTCCAGCGGGAGGCACGGATGAACAGTTCTTC. The chain uses TRBV19 and TRBJ2-1; 9 positions agree with TRBD2. Germline V gene sequence: CDR1 LNHDA, CDR2 SQIVND (reference sequence). This CDR3 contains 14 residues.

Many counts were recorded for this clonotype. The V gene is TRBV5-5, the J gene TRBJ1-5; D is undetermined. CDR3 length equals 15 residues. Germline V CDR1 and CDR2: SGHKS, YYEKEE (reference sequence). V lost 6 bases and J 0 bases, leaving 13 bases between the germline ends. The CDR3 coding sequence is TGTGCCAGCACCTCCGGCCGTTATAGCAATCAGCCCCAGCATTTT. Its translation: CASTSGRYSNQPQHF.

In regard to this clonotype: One end of the junction varies from germline; a read error may be responsible. DNA for the CDR3: TGCGCCAGCAGCCAAGTGGACATGAACGCTGAAGTTTTCTTT. The encoded protein is CASSQVDMNAEVFF. V and J are TRBV4-1 and TRBJ1-1; TRBD1 is a possible D gene (5 bases). The V gene's germline CDR1 is MGHRA and CDR2 YSYEKL. The CDR3 is 14 amino acids.

The chain combines TRBV29-1 with TRBJ2-3; D tentatively reads TRBD1 or TRBD2 (5 bases each). The CDR3 has 13 residues. Between the trimmed V and J ends, which lost 3 bases and 1 base, there was a span of 8 bases. Per germline, CDR1 SQVTM and CDR2 ANQGSEA. CDR3 bases: TGCAGCGTTGATTGGGGGTGCACAGATACGCAGTATTTT. Translation: CSVDWGCTDTQYF.

This chain uses TRBV7-9 with TRBJ1-4, with 7 bases fitting TRBD1. The CDR3 length is 14 residues. Trimming took 3 bases from V and 7 from J; bases not matched to a gene: 5. Germline loops: CDR1 SEHNR, CDR2 FQNEAQ (reference sequence). CDR3 amino acids: CASSFEGAGEKLFF. The CDR3 DNA reads as TGTGCCAGCAGCTTTGAGGGGGCCGGTGAAAAACTGTTTTTT.

In its sample, this clonotype was seen a few times. A junction boundary mismatches the germline segment, possibly from a read error. V usage is TRBV4-1 and J usage is TRBJ2-6; perhaps TRBD1 as D (5 bases). Per germline, CDR1 MGHRA and CDR2 YSYEKL. The CDR3 has 17 amino acids. CDR3 bases: TGCGCCAGCAGCCAAGATTTTCAGACTTCTGGGGCCAACGCCCTGACTTTC. It encodes CASSQDFQTSGANALTF.

This chain uses TRBV28 with TRBJ1-6, with 7 bases aligning to TRBD1. V lost 6 bases, J lost 15 bases, and 17 bases stayed unmatched. This CDR3 contains 15 residues. The germline gives CDR1 MDHEN, CDR2 SYDVKM. The CDR3 DNA follows: TGTGCCAGCAGCCCCTCCGGGACAGCCCCAGGTCTCCTCCACTTT. This sequence encodes CASSPSGTAPGLLHF.

The chain employs TRBV27 and TRBJ1-5; TRBD1 aligns across 7 bases. The germline CDR1 and CDR2 sequences are MNHEY and SMNVEV (reference sequence). The V and J ends lost 9 bases and 0 bases, in that order; junction bases with no gene match: 11. The CDR3 is made up of 16 amino acids. CDR3 amino acids: CASSQAGTDSNQPQHF. CDR3 coding DNA: TGTGCCAGTAGCCAAGCCGGGACAGATAGCAATCAGCCCCAGCATTTT.

Of note for this clonotype: At one of its ends the junction is not consistent with the germline gene, which may arise from a read error. The chain employs TRBV6-6 and TRBJ2-4; D may be TRBD1 or TRBD2 (5 bases each). From germline, CDR1 is MNHNY and CDR2 SVGAGI (reference sequence). The CDR3 consists of 16 residues. In DNA, the CDR3 is TGTGCCAGCAGTTACGGGCTGGGGCTAGCCGAAAACATTCACTACTTC. It yields the protein CASSYGLGLAENIHYF.

This clonotype showed up just a few times. This may arise from a read error, as a much more abundant clone is one base away. The chain has TRBV4-1 and TRBJ2-7; no firm D call. Per the germline V gene, CDR1 is MGHRA and CDR2 is YSYEKL. The CDR3 has 15 residues. V lost 5 bases and J 0 bases, leaving 14 bases between the germline ends. CDR3 nucleotides: TGCGCCAGCAGCATTGGACCAGTGGACTCCTACGAGCAGTACTTC. Amino acids: CASSIGPVDSYEQYF.

There are many counts of this clonotype. The CDR3 bases are TGTGCCATCAGTGACTCAGCGGGGAGCTCCTACAATGAGCAGTTCTTC. Protein product: CAISDSAGSSYNEQFF. The chain links TRBV10-3 to TRBJ2-1, with TRBD2 matching over 7 bases. Germline V gene sequence: CDR1 ENHRY, CDR2 SYGVKD. The CDR3 covers 16 residues. V was pared by 3 bases and J by 0 bases, with 5 bases of the junction left unmatched.

This clonotype was observed many times. The V gene is TRBV12-3 or TRBV12-4, the J gene TRBJ2-2; no definite D call. This CDR3 has 14 amino acids. Trimming removed 5 bases from V and 4 bases from J, with 11 bases in between. CDR3 coding DNA: TGTGCCAGCAGTGCCCAGGCGCCCACCGGGGAGCTGTTTTTT. Protein product: CASSAQAPTGELFF.